This TCR beta chain emerged from a study of cytomegalovirus exposure and HLA in healthy donors (dated by TCRdb to the late 2010s). A note on the overall study: In an earlier analysis of 550 to 750 of the donors, less than 350 Gb of sequence data and 100 million or so unique TCR beta sequences from 150 million to 200 million T cells were reported. An early release covering about 600 HLA-typed donors comprised about 310 gigabases of sequencing data and 85 million to 100 million unique TCR sequences. Of the roughly 390 genotyped donors, 81% fell in the genetic ancestry cluster associated with self-reported Caucasian donors. The aim of the study was to test whether cataloging public T cell receptors could identify signatures of past pathogen exposure. The study used immunosequencing to profile the T cell repertoires of 670 or so subjects and linked those repertoires to cytomegalovirus serostatus. In addition to the first cohort of about 650 subjects, a separate validation cohort of 120 different subjects was used. To predict cytomegalovirus infection status, the study combined high-throughput TCR immunosequencing, statistical association of individual TCRs with disease status, and machine learning. To study patterns of TCR occurrence, a later analysis re-analyzed previously published TCR beta repertoires from around 700 donors and added high-resolution HLA genotyping. In the later analysis, no new phenotypic data were used to find candidate immune exposures; instead, reliance was placed on TCR beta sequences and their occurrence across donors. To decide whether each TCR beta V gene segment behaved as functional or pseudogenic, an earlier analysis of approximately 600 of the donors relied on high-throughput TCR beta sequencing. Donor age, sex, ethnicity and CMV serostatus were compiled alongside the repertoire data. A later genetic analysis took genome-wide SNP genotypes for about 55% of the roughly 670 donors and used that subset as a discovery cohort. Every discovery cohort repertoire had been produced on one sequencing platform. Both class I and class II loci were covered by HLA typing, at four-digit resolution. The number of typed donors differed by locus: about 620-640 for A, B, C, DRB1 and DQB1; roughly 510 for DQA1; around 580 for DPA1; and about 450 for DPB1. Four or five DR-DQ haplotypes were handled as single units for association and clustering, since linkage in the cohort was strong. Among some 400 genotyped donors of the cohort, an average of approximately 240,000 unique TCR beta nucleotide sequences was sequenced per donor, of which approximately 18% were non-productive.

This clone was counted a single time. Its antigen target is currently unknown. No much larger clone is present one base from it, and per-base qualities are unavailable. The germline V end is reduced by 1 base and the J end by 1 base; junction bases left unmatched: 8. The germline V gene supplies CDR1 MGHRA and CDR2 YSYEKL. Measured from the cysteine to the phenylalanine, the CDR3 is 18 residues long. The retained sequence is limited to the CDR3, 54 bases, with the frame set at the first base. The protocol used for the library was the immunoSEQ multiplex PCR assay. The multiplex PCR relied on a mix of 60 forward primers for TCR Vbeta segments and 13 reverse primers for TCR Jbeta segments. Amplification of the CDR3 region of rearranged TCR beta genes was performed with a multiplex PCR assay on genomic DNA. On the Illumina HiSeq System, the amplified TCR beta libraries were sequenced as 87-base-pair reads. Per the source publication's procedure: A later analysis tallied about 77 million unique TCR beta chains across the 666 repertoires, and around 9.9 million of those chains were shared by two or more donors. A nearest-neighbor algorithm error-corrected the raw reads and collapsed the reads into unique sequences, merging closely related sequences to remove PCR and sequencing errors. Alignment of CDR3 sequences to IMGT reference sequences was used to assign V, D and J gene segments. For a sequence to be retained, a match of at least six nucleotides to both a V gene segment and a J gene segment was required. A rearrangement was called productive if the CDR3 had no stop codons and remained in frame with V and J, and every other rearrangement was called non-productive. CDR3 was defined by IMGT convention, running from the second conserved V-encoded cysteine to the conserved J-encoded phenylalanine. Sequences without an unambiguous match to a single V gene segment were excluded from the earlier analysis of about 600 of the donors. An earlier analysis of some 500 of the donors classified V segments as functional when productive rearrangements were above 56.7% and as segregating when the standard deviation between donors was above 5%. A statistical classification framework was developed to diagnose cytomegalovirus status using the catalog of TCR beta chain sequences. A later analysis assigned V and J genes by comparing TCR nucleotide sequences with IMGT/GENE-DB human TR gene sequences. A later analysis assigned CDR3 sequences and most-parsimonious VDJ recombination scenarios with the TCRdist pipeline. In a later analysis, every TCR beta chain was defined by the combination of its CDR3 amino acid sequence and its V-gene family, and reads without a unique V-gene family were dropped. In a later analysis, 450 to 600 highly shared, low-generation-probability nucleotide sequences were removed to address suspected cross-contamination and a sequencing artifact. In a later analysis, a clonal expansion index for each public chain was calculated from normalized within-repertoire ranks of inferred template counts. Generation probabilities in a later analysis came from a VDJ recombination model fitted to out-of-frame rearrangements, and those results were checked against IGoR. In a later analysis, hypergeometric tests were used to score TCR-TCR, TCR-HLA and TCR-CMV co-occurrence, with a repertoire-size bias correction applied to TCR pairs. A later analysis estimated false discovery rates by permuting HLA or CMV assignments 20 times. In a later analysis, co-occurring TCRs were grouped using DBSCAN, and TCRdist sequence similarity was added for clustering within HLA-allele-positive subsets. For co-occurrence clustering, repertoires with fewer than 30,000 or more than 120,000 public chains were excluded, along with about five repertoires with anomalous nucleotide sharing. As stored in TCRdb, this immuneACCESS dataset retains in-frame rearrangements with V and J assigned. A fraction of the clones does not appear; measured against another copy, unresolved V genes explain less than half of the discrepancy, and the remainder lacks a known reason. D and trimming were read from the DNA, whereas the V and J calls and clone size are those reported in that table. The sample table lists fewer than 200,000 clones, roughly nine tenths of them with a count of one. Approximately 0.23% of the sample lies in the top ten.

In total, more than 500 healthy bone marrow donors made up the cohort. At the time of sampling, all cohort members were nominally healthy, though unrecorded immune exposures were likely present. The donor was CMV seronegative and belonged to the group of 350 or so seronegative cohort members. A peripheral blood sample was collected from each donor, and TCR beta sequencing was performed on peripheral blood mononuclear cells. Genomic DNA extraction from the blood cell samples was performed with the Qiagen DNeasy Blood Extraction Kit. Paper-wide results and their limitations: When HLA alleles, especially DR and DQ, strongly co-occurred, TCR associations were difficult to assign to individual alleles. Compared with the approximately 700-donor mean, donors in an Asian-associated ancestry cluster had fewer N-insertions in productive TCRs, according to a later genetic analysis. A later analysis found that TCR association rates varied across HLA loci, with DRB1 alleles showing the most associated TCRs and HLA-C alleles the fewest. A further reported finding was that TCR beta sequences accurately predicted the HLA-A and HLA-B alleles for most subjects in the first cohort. While some public TCRs were present in many individuals, most TCR sequences turned up only very rarely across donors. Because HLA typing was missing for some donors at each locus, association tests included only the typed subset. In this cohort, only TCR beta chains were sequenced, and detectable features were limited by the absence of alpha or paired-chain data. Because counts were too low, seventeen rarely observed V segments, including chromosome 9 orphons, were excluded from the earlier analysis of several hundred of the donors. CMV serostatus was the only immune exposure information available for the cohort. The study listed 150 to 200 TCR beta chains as associated with cytomegalovirus. Some IMGT-functional V segments, including TRBV6-2 and TRBV6-3, could not be distinguished by the 87-base-pair reads and were therefore excluded. In an earlier analysis of some 500 of the donors, most TCR beta V segments appeared in productive rearrangements about 87% or about 30% of the time, broadly matching IMGT annotations. A later analysis found that HLA-associated TCR beta chains were more clonally expanded and had lower generation probabilities than equally common non-associated chains. It was suggested by the authors that the approach could potentially be generalized to other disease states and immunological phenotypes. A few of the identified cytomegalovirus-associated TCR beta chains were confirmed in vitro to be specific for cytomegalovirus antigens. Specific HLA alleles were associated with over 15,000 TCR beta sequences at a false discovery rate of 0.05 in a later analysis. In a later analysis, several top co-occurrence clusters were reported to appear linked to parvovirus B19, influenza, CMV and Epstein-Barr virus. A later genetic analysis associated a missense DCLRE1C variant with V-gene and J-gene trimming of TCR beta chains, and an independent cohort replicated the association. A cluster of highly shared sequence variants was judged likely to represent a technical artifact of the sequencing pipeline. The classifier was reported to diagnose cytomegalovirus status with high specificity and sensitivity in both the original cohort and the validation cohort. A later analysis found that most CMV-associated TCR beta chains appeared HLA-restricted, with HLA associations seemingly driven largely by CMV exposure. The presence/absence analyses assumed that sequencing depth was roughly uniform across donors, and that assumption may not be true. Linkage disequilibrium might explain the correlated functional status among segregating V segments, but an unknown experimental factor could not be excluded.

The sequenced material came from PBMCs. The clonotype was recovered from a girl in the first two years of life in good health and CMV-seronegative. This receptor chain uses TRBV4-1 and TRBJ2-2, with 8 bases aligning to TRBD2. The nucleotide sequence is given as TGCGCCAGCAGCCAAGCCCCACTAGCGGATGTGAACACCGGGGAGCTGTTTTTT. This is translated as CASSQAPLADVNTGELFF.